Below are 27 T cell receptor beta chains sequenced from a single sample in a study of cytomegalovirus exposure and HLA in healthy donors (dated by TCRdb to the late 2010s). The library was made by the immunoSEQ multiplex PCR assay. The multiplex PCR relied on a mix of 60 forward primers for TCR Vbeta segments and 13 reverse primers for TCR Jbeta segments. TCRdb took over this immuneACCESS table, retaining in-frame rearrangements with V and J assigned. Such tables are incomplete; in checked studies, under half of the missing clones stem from an unresolved V gene, and the remainder is unexplained. In this sample the table shows about 130,000 clones, roughly 77% of which occur a single time. The top ten hold approximately 4.3% of the sample. Sequences were obtained from PBMCs. The receptors were sampled from a man aged 25 to 40 in good health.

With regard to this clone: The identical CDR3 is also encoded by other nucleotide sequences in the sample. The chain couples TRBV11-3 to TRBJ2-5, with 8 nucleotides matching TRBD2. Looked up from germline, CDR1 is SGHNT and CDR2 is YENEEA. CDR3 length: 15 amino acids. V dropped 1 base and J dropped 5; count of bases not matched to a gene: 6. The CDR3 reads CASSLAGGPRETQYF. The CDR3 nucleotides read TGTGCCAGCAGCTTAGCGGGAGGGCCCCGCGAGACCCAGTACTTC.

This clone was counted a few times. The chain carries TRBV6-5 and TRBJ2-1; TRBD1 might be the D (5 bases). V lost 6 bases and J 14 bases, leaving 11 bases between the germline ends. The CDR3 has 10 amino acids. Germline V gene sequence: CDR1 MNHEY, CDR2 SVGAGI. Here the CDR3 reads CASRDSREFF. CDR3 sequence (DNA): TGTGCCAGCAGAGACAGCCGGGAGTTCTTC.

This clone has a handful of counts. V and J are TRBV9 and TRBJ1-4; D is possibly TRBD1 (5 bases). The V and J ends lost 3 bases and 7 bases respectively, with 13 bases between them. Germline CDR1 and CDR2: SGDLS and YYNGEE. The CDR3 is 14 amino acids. The CDR3 is CASSGRVGREKLFF. CDR3 bases: TGTGCCAGCAGCGGGAGGGTGGGACGTGAAAAACTGTTTTTT.

V is TRBV5-5 and J is TRBJ2-7; 7 bases agree with TRBD1. The V and J ends lost 4 bases and 3 bases, in that order; junction bases with no gene match: 10. The CDR3 sequence is 15 residues long. Germline lookup yields CDR1 SGHKS and CDR2 YYEKEE (reference sequence). The CDR3 DNA is TGTGCCAGCAGCCCCCCAGGGGGTCCCTTCTACGAGCAGTACTTC. Its translation is CASSPPGGPFYEQYF.

V usage is TRBV7-8 and J usage is TRBJ2-7, with 8 bases lining up with TRBD1. Germline CDR1 and CDR2: SGHVS and FQNEAQ. The CDR3 is 13 amino acids. After removal of 4 bases from V and 4 bases from J, the junction contained 3 bases not matched to a gene. In DNA, the CDR3 is TGTGCCAGCAGCTGGGACAGGAGATACGAGCAGTACTTC. Protein sequence: CASSWDRRYEQYF.

The chain employs TRBV18 and TRBJ1-3, with a possible D match to TRBD1 (5 bases). From germline, CDR1 is KGHSH and CDR2 LQKENI. V lost 4 bases, J lost 0 bases, and 7 bases lay in between. The CDR3 is 14 amino acids. CDR3 in DNA: TGTGCCAGCTCACTGGGGGGCTCTGGAAACACCATATATTTT. This gives the protein CASSLGGSGNTIYF.

The rearrangement uses TRBV10-3 and TRBJ2-7; tentative D call: TRBD1 (6 bases). V lost 9 bases to trimming and J lost 0 bases, with 12 bases between them. Germline V lookup: CDR1 ENHRY, CDR2 SYGVKD. The CDR3 consists of 13 residues. The CDR3, as DNA: TGTGCCATACGGGACAAGAGCTCCTACGAGCAGTACTTC. It specifies CAIRDKSSYEQYF.

This rearrangement joins TRBV6-5 to TRBJ1-6; D is ambiguous. The CDR3 spans 15 residues. The germline gives CDR1 MNHEY, CDR2 SVGAGI. V gave up 6 bases and J gave up 8 bases, with 17 bases separating them. CDR3 amino acids: CASSLRSSSDSPLHF. The CDR3 DNA is TGTGCCAGCAGCCTCCGGTCCTCCAGCGATTCACCCCTCCACTTT.

The J gene is TRBJ2-2, the V gene TRBV5-1, with 7 bases aligning to TRBD2. With 2 bases clipped from V and 4 bases from J, the junction kept 2 bases outside the gene matches. Germline V CDR1 and CDR2: SGHRS, YFSETQ. The CDR3 sequence is 14 residues long. The CDR3, as DNA: TGCGCCAGCAGCTTCGGGAGGCCCACCGGGGAGCTGTTTTTT. Protein sequence: CASSFGRPTGELFF.

J is TRBJ2-1 and V is TRBV2, with 10 bases matching TRBD2. This CDR3 is built from 17 residues. CDR1 is SNHLY, CDR2 FYNNEI, per germline. Losses at the gene ends were 6 bases for V and 9 bases for J; bases not matched to a gene: 17. The CDR3 region is CASRLRGAASGRAEQFF. The CDR3 DNA reads as TGTGCCAGCAGATTGAGGGGGGCGGCTAGCGGGAGAGCTGAGCAGTTCTTC. The full variable domain, rest sourced from reference TRBV2 and TRBJ2-1, is EPEVTQTPSHQVTQMGQEVILRCVPISNHLYFYWYRQILGQKVEFLVSFYNNEISEKSEIFDDQFSVERPDGSNFTLKIRSTKLEDSAMYFCASRLRGAASGRAEQFFGPGTRLTVL.

The genes are TRBV5-4 and TRBJ2-7, with D perhaps matching TRBD2 (5 bases). The CDR3 consists of 16 residues. Germline V gene sequence: CDR1 SGHNT, CDR2 YYREEE (reference sequence). Trimming shortened V by 10 bases and J by 5 bases, and 28 bases separated the two germline ends. The DNA for the CDR3 is TGTGCCTACACCTCGGCGAGCGGTGGCAGGCGGAACGAGCAGTACTTC. It specifies CAYTSASGGRRNEQYF. Together with reference TRBV5-4 and TRBJ2-7, the CDR3 gives the full variable domain: ETGVTQSPTHLIKTRGQQVTLRCSSQSGHNTVSWYQQALGQGPQFIFQYYREEENGRGNFPPRFSGLQFPNYSSELNVNALELDDSALYLCAYTSASGGRRNEQYFGPGTRLTVT.

In the case of this clone: Other DNA sequences within the sample encode an identical CDR3. J is TRBJ2-3 and V is TRBV11-2, with a possible D match to TRBD1 (6 bases). V shed 5 bases and J shed 6 bases, with 9 bases lying between them. Germline values: CDR1 SGHAT, CDR2 FQNNGV. The CDR3 sequence is 12 residues long. The CDR3 reads CASSPQGDTQYF. The CDR3 DNA reads as TGTGCCAGCAGCCCTCAGGGGGATACGCAGTATTTT.

This rearrangement joins TRBV6-1 to TRBJ2-5; 10 nucleotides line up with TRBD2. Losses at the gene ends were 11 bases for V and 4 bases for J; bases not matched to a gene: 10. The length of the CDR3 is 14 residues. Germline V lookup: CDR1 MNHNS, CDR2 SASEGT. The CDR3 DNA reads as TGTGCCCAGCAAGGGAGCGGGAGGGGAGAGACCCAGTACTTC. Its translation: CAQQGSGRGETQYF.

The chain has TRBV11-2 and TRBJ2-5; unclear D gene. From germline, CDR1 is SGHAT and CDR2 FQNNGV. V lost 3 bases to trimming and J lost 2 bases, with 4 bases between them. The CDR3 length is 12 residues. CDR3 sequence: CASSFLQETQYF. The CDR3 DNA sequence: TGTGCCAGCAGCTTTTTACAAGAGACCCAGTACTTC.

The J gene is TRBJ1-5, the V gene TRBV19; D perhaps matches TRBD1 (6 bases). Germline V gives CDR1 LNHDA, CDR2 SQIVND (reference sequence). The V gene lost 3 bases and the J gene lost 0 bases, with 21 bases spanning the gap. The length of the CDR3 is 19 residues. The CDR3: CASSIPGQPVLYSNQPQHF. As DNA, the CDR3 is TGTGCCAGTAGTATCCCCGGACAGCCCGTTCTATATAGCAATCAGCCCCAGCATTTT.

The chain's CDR3 is CASSPTGSNQPQHF. The CDR3, as DNA: TGTGCCAGCAGCCCCACAGGGAGCAATCAGCCCCAGCATTTT. The rearrangement links TRBV9 to TRBJ1-5; D might be TRBD1 (6 bases). This CDR3 is 14 amino acids long. From germline, CDR1 is SGDLS and CDR2 YYNGEE. With 4 bases removed from V and 1 base from J, the gap between germline ends came to 9 bases. Drawing the rest from reference TRBV9 and TRBJ1-5, the complete variable domain is DSGVTQTPKHLITATGQRVTLRCSPRSGDLSVYWYQQSLDQGLQFLIQYYNGEERAKGNILERFSAQQFPDLHSELNLSSLELGDSALYFCASSPTGSNQPQHFGDGTRLSIL.

This clone was observed a single time. The chain links TRBV2 to TRBJ1-2, with 10 bases fitting TRBD1. Germline loops: CDR1 SNHLY, CDR2 FYNNEI. The CDR3 runs 13 residues. The junction had 1 base not matched to a gene; V was cut back by 7 bases and J by 2 bases. DNA for the CDR3: TGTGCCAGCAAGGGACAGGGGAACTATGGCTACACCTTC. Translating gives CASKGQGNYGYTF.

A few counts support this clone. The chain employs TRBV5-4 and TRBJ2-7; 9 bases match TRBD1. Per the germline V gene, CDR1 is SGHNT and CDR2 is YYREEE (reference sequence). The CDR3 consists of 14 residues. J gave up 4 bases and V 6 bases, and 8 bases lay outside the gene matches. The CDR3 DNA follows: TGTGCCAGCAAGAAGGACAGGGGCAGATACGAGCAGTACTTC. Its translation: CASKKDRGRYEQYF.

The chain combines TRBV5-1 with TRBJ2-5; 7 nucleotides line up with TRBD2. CDR1 and CDR2 (germline): SGHRS, YFSETQ. With 0 bases clipped from V and 3 bases from J, the junction kept 8 bases outside the gene matches. The CDR3 has 16 residues. CDR3 sequence: CASSLGGGSGEETQYF. In DNA, the CDR3 is TGCGCCAGCAGCTTGGGGGGGGGTAGCGGAGAAGAGACCCAGTACTTC.

The chain joins TRBV29-1 to TRBJ2-7; 9 bases map to TRBD2. Germline CDR1 is SQVTM and CDR2 is ANQGSEA. The ends lost 7 bases at V and 4 bases at J; junction bases unmatched: 5. This CDR3 spans 12 amino acids. CDR3 region: CSAGRGGYEQYF. The DNA for the CDR3 is TGCAGCGCCGGGCGGGGGGGGTACGAGCAGTACTTC.

The chain has TRBV2 and TRBJ2-7, with D maybe TRBD1 (5 bases). V lost 1 base to trimming and J lost 4 bases, with 17 bases between them. CDR1 SNHLY and CDR2 FYNNEI come from the germline V gene. The CDR3 consists of 16 residues. The CDR3 loop is CASSEEGETPLYEQYF. The CDR3 DNA is TGTGCCAGCAGTGAAGAAGGGGAAACCCCACTTTACGAGCAGTACTTC. The full variable domain, completed using reference TRBV2 and TRBJ2-7, is EPEVTQTPSHQVTQMGQEVILRCVPISNHLYFYWYRQILGQKVEFLVSFYNNEISEKSEIFDDQFSVERPDGSNFTLKIRSTKLEDSAMYFCASSEEGETPLYEQYFGPGTRLTVT.

The chain combines TRBV14 with TRBJ2-2, with D tentatively TRBD2 (5 bases). The CDR3 length is 17 residues. The germline V gene has CDR1 SGHDN and CDR2 FVKESK. The V end lost 0 bases, the J end lost 6 bases, and 17 bases lay between the germline ends. CDR3 in amino acids: CASSQEVVRSGAGELFF. The DNA for the CDR3 is TGTGCCAGCAGCCAAGAGGTAGTCCGGAGCGGCGCCGGGGAGCTGTTTTTT.

The chain employs TRBV28 and TRBJ2-4; D not resolved. Germline V CDR1 and CDR2: MDHEN, SYDVKM. The V gene lost 3 bases and the J gene lost 5 bases, with 8 bases spanning the gap. This CDR3 has 13 amino acids. CDR3 in DNA: TGTGCCAGCAGTTTTTCCCTCGAAAACATTCAGTACTTC. Protein product: CASSFSLENIQYF.

The V call is TRBV7-3, the J call TRBJ2-1; 7 nucleotides match TRBD2. The CDR3 extends over 17 amino acids. Germline trimming cut 0 bases from V and 7 bases from J; bases unmatched to any gene: 12. The germline gives CDR1 SGHTA, CDR2 FQGTGA. The CDR3: CASSLTFEGGVGNEQFF. For the CDR3, the DNA is TGTGCCAGCAGCTTAACCTTTGAGGGAGGGGTTGGAAATGAGCAGTTCTTC.

The chain has TRBV6-4 and TRBJ2-3, with TRBD1 matching over 8 bases. CDR1 MRHNA and CDR2 SNTAGT come from the germline V gene. The V and J ends lost 5 bases and 2 bases, in that order; junction bases with no gene match: 3. CDR3 length: 14 residues. In DNA form, the CDR3 reads TGTGCCAGCAGTCCGGGACAGGACACAGATACGCAGTATTTT. Protein sequence: CASSPGQDTDTQYF.

The chain employs TRBV4-3 and TRBJ1-6; D gene uncertain. Germline loops: CDR1 LGHNA, CDR2 YSLEER. The CDR3 is 14 amino acids. V was shortened by 3 bases and J by 7 bases, with 10 bases between the two germline ends. CDR3 coding DNA: TGCGCCAGCAGCCAGGAGCGGGCGAATTCACCCCTCCACTTT. Protein: CASSQERANSPLHF.

The CDR3 nucleotides read TGTGCCAGCAGCTTGGAGGGGGCAGGGTTATTCGACGAGCAGTACTTC. As protein: CASSLEGAGLFDEQYF. The genes are TRBV5-8 and TRBJ2-7, with 7 nucleotides matching TRBD1. Trimming took 0 bases from V and 5 from J; bases not matched to a gene: 11. This CDR3 comprises 16 residues. Germline CDR1 is SGHTS and CDR2 is YDEGEE.